Listed here is a single TCR beta chain. Its recognized antigen is unknown. Base qualities are not provided; no much larger clone lies one nucleotide away. The CDR3 regions of human TCRbeta chains were subjected to immunosequencing. As for the authors' bioinformatics: Repertoire TCRs were checked for matches against a reference library of SARS-CoV-2-specific TCRs that had been generated using the MIRA antigen-specificity platform. Breadth meant the fraction of unique TCRs that were SARS-CoV-2-associated, whereas depth meant the fraction of total T cells that were SARS-CoV-2-associated. Using the MIRA data, every spike-specific TCR was mapped to the spike region that the TCR reacted to and assigned to either a CD4 or a CD8 class. Log10-transformed breadth and depth values were compared by one-way ANOVA with Sidak's multiple comparisons tests. Entries here come from immuneACCESS through TCRdb and include only in-frame sequences with V and J called. Some clones fail to appear in such tables; in the studies checked, an unresolved V gene covers under half of the shortfall, and the cause of the remainder is unknown. Clone size and the V and J calls come from that table; the DNA yielded D and trimming. Here the sample has about 77,000 clones; about 92% occur a single time. Of the sample, roughly 4.7% is held by the ten largest clones.

The data were taken from a study of T cell responses to AZD1222 COVID-19 vaccine (dated by TCRdb to the early 2020s). Looking at the study overall: A total of 240 or so trial participants underwent TCR sequencing, of whom 200 to 220 had received two doses of AZD1222 and about 25 had received two doses of the MenACWY control vaccine. Trial participants were enrolled into age subgroups of 18-55, 56-69 and 70-plus years, which contained about 150, 27 and 61 TCR-sequenced participants, respectively.

What the study reported, not specific to this receptor: CD4 TCRs associated with the vaccine covered the entire spike protein, and the dominant responses were in regions 160-218 and 743-854. Reportedly, almost half of the unique spike-specific TCRs recognized epitopes lying outside the regions that are mutated in the B.1.351 and B.1.1.7 variants. After two AZD1222 doses, both the breadth and the depth of spike-specific TCRs were significantly higher than at day 0 and than in MenACWY recipients. Participants were mostly white British, with more females than males. The authors suggested clonal diversity may have been underestimated. Only six AZD1222 recipients were SARS-CoV-2 seropositive at baseline, limiting conclusions about previously exposed vaccinees. No day 14 peak-response samples were available, so repertoires were characterized only after the peak T cell response. The 56-69-year group was small, and its depth increase did not reach significance, likely because of low power.

Taken from the germline V gene, the CDR1 and CDR2 loops are SGHTA and FQGTGA. Cut back by 0 bases and 6 bases, the V and J ends lie 14 bases apart. The CDR3 runs 16 residues from the cysteine to the phenylalanine. Only the CDR3 DNA stays, 48 bases, in frame from base 1. The sample's time point, from its label and the paper: about 28 days (+/-7) after the second vaccine dose. AZD1222 recipients whose second dose came at about 4 weeks and those whose second dose came at about 12 weeks were combined into one group, since spike-specific TCR depth and breadth did not differ between the two schedules. The vaccinee samples were drawn from two UK trials, COV001 and COV002, one of which was a single-blind randomized controlled phase 2/3 trial testing AZD1222 (ChAdOx1 nCoV-19) in healthy adults. For TCRbeta chain sequencing, PBMC samples from trial participants were taken at day 0 and at day 28 after the second dose.

The sequence links TRBV7-3 to TRBJ2-2; a tentative D call is TRBD1 (5 bases match). The sample here was peripheral blood, taken 28 days after the second AZD1222 dose. The sequence derives from an adult who received the AZD1222 COVID-19 vaccine. The nucleotides read TGTGCCAGCAGCTTAACAGCTAGGGGTTCGGCCGGGGAGCTGTTTTTT. Its translation reads: CASSLTARGSAGELFF.